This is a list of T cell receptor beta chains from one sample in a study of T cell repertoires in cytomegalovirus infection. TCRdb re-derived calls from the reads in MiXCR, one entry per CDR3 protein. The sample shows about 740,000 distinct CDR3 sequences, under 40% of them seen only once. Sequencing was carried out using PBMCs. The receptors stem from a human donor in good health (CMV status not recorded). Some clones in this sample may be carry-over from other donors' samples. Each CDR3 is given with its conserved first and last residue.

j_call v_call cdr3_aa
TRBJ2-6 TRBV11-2 CASSSDRAGVLTF
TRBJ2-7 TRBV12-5 CASSSSGTGNEQYF
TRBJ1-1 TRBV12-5 CASGLKGQGKTFF
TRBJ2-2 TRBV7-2 CASSSGTFYTGELFF
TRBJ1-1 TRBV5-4 CASSPTFGNTEAFF
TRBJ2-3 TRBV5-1 CASSLVAPAGTDTQYF
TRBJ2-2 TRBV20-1 CSALPGTSGPGELFF
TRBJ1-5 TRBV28 CASRRMTGSNQPQHF
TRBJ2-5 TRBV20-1 CSASPGLPEETQYF
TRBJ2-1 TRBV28 CASSRYRGGLNEQFF
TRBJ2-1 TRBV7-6 CASTPSGGRSYNEQFF
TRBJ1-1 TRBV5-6 CASSFRQGAANTEAFF
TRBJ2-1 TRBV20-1 CSARTTGLSYNEQFF
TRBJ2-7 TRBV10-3 CAISGRGPSYEQYF
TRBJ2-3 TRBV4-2 CASSQPTGTNTDTQYF
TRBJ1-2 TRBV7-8 CASSVGRTGNYGYTF
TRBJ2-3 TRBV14 CASSHFHGGTTDTQYF
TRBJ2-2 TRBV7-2 CASSLGGSNTGELFF
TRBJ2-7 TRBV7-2 CASSPQLAGDHEQYF
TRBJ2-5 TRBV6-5 CARRQQETQYF
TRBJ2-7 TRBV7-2 CASSFSAGISYEQYF
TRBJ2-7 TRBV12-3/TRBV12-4 CASSLNPNRGSTYEQYF
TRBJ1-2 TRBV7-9 CASSSVRDRPTF
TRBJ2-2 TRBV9 CASSARGSGTGELFF
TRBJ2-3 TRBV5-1 CASSLMGEDTQYF
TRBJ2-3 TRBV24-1 CATSASIRATSTDTQYF
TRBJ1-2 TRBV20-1 CSAREGSYGYTF
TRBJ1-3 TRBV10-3 CAIESSGNTIYF
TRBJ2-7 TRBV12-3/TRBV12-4 CASSLPSPEQYF
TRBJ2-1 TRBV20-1 CSEYRGGASEQFF
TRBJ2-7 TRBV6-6 CASSYSKGRSSSYEQYF
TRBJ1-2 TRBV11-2 CASSSLRGRNYGYTF
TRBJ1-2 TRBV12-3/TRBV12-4 CASSQTGRTGYTF
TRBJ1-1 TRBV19 CASRDTGGHTAAFF
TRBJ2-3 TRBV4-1 CASSSRGGSLTDTQYF
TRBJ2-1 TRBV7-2 CASNKREGLQYNEQFF
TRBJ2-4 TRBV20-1 CSAGEQGSGVKNIQYF
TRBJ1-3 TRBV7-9 CASSFDRGTGNTIYF
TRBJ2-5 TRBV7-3 CASSLWTSGGPQETQYF
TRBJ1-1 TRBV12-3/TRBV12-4 CASSSPNRGLNTEAFF
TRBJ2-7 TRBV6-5 CASSYASPGQGAYEQYF
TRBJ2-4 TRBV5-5 CASSLTRERIQYF
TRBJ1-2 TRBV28 CASKAGFQHRGTF